The 3 T cell receptor beta chains below come from one sample, sequenced in a study of cytomegalovirus exposure and HLA in healthy donors. This PCR relied on a set of 60 Vbeta primers and 13 Jbeta primers. Sequenced by immunoSEQ multiplex PCR; TCRdb stores in-frame clones only, minus some. The sample gives 85,000 to 130,000 clones, roughly 82% of which show up once; roughly 6% is in the top ten. Input material: PBMCs. The receptor set was obtained from a woman in her forties or fifties in good health and CMV-seropositive.

The chain uses TRBV7-9 and TRBJ2-1; D perhaps matches TRBD1 (5 bases). Germline V gene sequence: CDR1 SEHNR, CDR2 FQNEAQ (reference sequence). The CDR3 length is 10 residues. Trimming pared 11 bases from V and 8 bases from J, leaving 10 bases between. The CDR3 nucleotides are TGTGCCTGGGGCTGGGATGAGCAGTTCTTC. Translated: CAWGWDEQFF.

The chain links TRBV9 to TRBJ2-3; maybe TRBD1 (6 bases). V was shortened by 0 bases and J by 2 bases, with 10 bases between the two germline ends. Germline-derived CDR1 and CDR2 are SGDLS and YYNGEE. There are 15 residues in the CDR3. CDR3 loop: CASSVVGGSTDTQYF. The DNA for the CDR3 is TGTGCCAGCAGCGTAGTTGGGGGCTCCACAGATACGCAGTATTTT.

In DNA form, the CDR3 reads TGCGCCAGCAGCTCCCAAACAGGGTCCGGCGAGCAGTACTTC. Protein sequence: CASSSQTGSGEQYF. This sequence joins TRBV5-1 and TRBJ2-7, with D possibly being TRBD1 (6 bases). CDR1 and CDR2 (germline): SGHRS, YFSETQ. V gave up 3 bases and J gave up 6 bases, with 16 bases separating them. CDR3 length: 14 amino acids.